This passage covers 4 T cell receptor beta chains from one sample sequenced in a study of Ad26.COV2.S vaccination and SARS-CoV-2 variants. Treatment given: about 20 received Ad26.COV2.S at low or high dose, single or two shots; about 5 received placebo; per-sample allocation not given. Samples were taken on day 63 after the first vaccine or placebo injection. Profiling relied on immunoSEQ multiplex PCR, and the TCRdb table lists in-frame clones only, not all of them. The data hold around 450,000 clones, with 80% to 90% observed a single time. Sequencing used peripheral blood, obtained in a trial of Ad26.COV2.S vaccine versus placebo. The receptors were gathered from a person between 18 and 59 years old who received the Ad26.COV2.S COVID-19 vaccine or a placebo.

The chain joins TRBV5-5 to TRBJ2-7; D not certain. The CDR3 has 12 residues. The V gene lost 0 bases and the J gene lost 4 bases, with 5 bases spanning the gap. From germline, CDR1 is SGHKS and CDR2 YYEKEE (reference sequence). CDR3 amino acids: CASSLGIYEQYF. The CDR3 DNA sequence: TGTGCCAGCAGCTTGGGTATTTACGAGCAGTACTTC. The full variable domain, in which reference TRBV5-5 and TRBJ2-7 provide the parts outside the CDR3, is DAGVTQSPTHLIKTRGQQVTLRCSPISGHKSVSWYQQVLGQGPQFIFQYYEKEERGRGNFPDRFSARQFPNYSSELNVNALLLGDSALYLCASSLGIYEQYFGPGTRLTVT.

This rearrangement joins TRBV5-1 to TRBJ2-2, with a possible D match to TRBD1 (7 bases). CDR1 and CDR2 (germline): SGHRS, YFSETQ. CDR3 length: 16 amino acids. V was cut by 2 bases and J by 3 bases, with 14 bases left in between. The CDR3 sequence: CASSLGGDSHTGELFF. Here the CDR3 DNA reads TGCGCCAGCAGCTTAGGCGGGGACAGCCACACCGGGGAGCTGTTTTTT. Filled out from reference TRBV5-1 and TRBJ2-2, the complete variable domain reads KAGVTQTPRYLIKTRGQQVTLSCSPISGHRSVSWYQQTPGQGLQFLFEYFSETQRNKGNFPGRFSGRQFSNSRSEMNVSTLELGDSALYLCASSLGGDSHTGELFFGEGSRLTVL.

The V and J genes are TRBV7-2 and TRBJ2-5; a possible D gene is TRBD1 (7 bases). Germline values: CDR1 SGHTA, CDR2 FQGNSA. V dropped 5 bases and J dropped 5 bases, with 18 bases sitting between them. CDR3 size: 15 residues. CDR3 residues: CASSAGQQNRETQYF. The CDR3 DNA reads TGTGCCAGCAGCGCGGGACAGCAAAATCGGGAGACCCAGTACTTC.

Points on this clone: An end of the junction differs from the germline gene, which may be a read error. The chain has TRBV20-1 and TRBJ1-1; D gene ambiguous. The CDR3 sequence is 11 residues long. CDR1 and CDR2 from the germline V gene are DFQATT and SNEGSKA (reference sequence). CDR3 bases: TGTCGAGCGTGGGGGAACACTGAAGCTTTCTTT. Translation gives CRAWGNTEAFF.